This T cell receptor beta chain came from a study of OX40 agonist ivuxolimab in advanced cancers. Overall study: Earlier anti-PD-1, anti-PD-L1 or anti-CTLA-4 therapy was permitted; roughly 42% had received some.

General observations from the study: At 0.1 to 3.0 mg/kg, clonal expansion of CD4+ and CD8+ blood T cells had occurred by week 6.

This clone was picked up one time. What it recognizes is unknown. Method: immunoSEQ multiplex PCR; TCRdb's copy keeps in-frame clones and lacks some. Of about 83,000 clones in the sample, roughly 89% were seen once. Germline-derived CDR1 and CDR2 are MNHNY and SVGAGI (reference sequence). The CDR3 contains 16 residues. The V gene end was trimmed by 0 bases and the J gene end by 7 bases; junction bases not matched to a gene: 7. Here the sequenced sample was CD4+ or CD8+ T cells sorted from blood, taken in a trial of the OX40 agonist ivuxolimab. The chain joins TRBV6-6 to TRBJ2-2, with 8 bases lining up with TRBD1. The origin of this receptor is an adult with an advanced solid tumor such as melanoma, head and neck, liver or kidney cancer. CDR3 sequence: CASSYSWQGAGGELFF. The CDR3 DNA reads TGTGCCAGCAGTTACTCTTGGCAGGGGGCAGGCGGGGAGCTGTTTTTT.